Below, 7 T cell receptor beta chains from the same sample are listed, as sequenced in a study of blood T cell repertoires in COVID-19. TCRdb's table, derived via immunoSEQ multiplex PCR, lists solely in-frame clones and lacks some. The table includes approximately 120,000 clones, about 80% detected once. Sample: peripheral blood. All receptors derive from a woman aged 45 to 65 with acute or convalescent COVID-19.

V gene TRBV5-6 combines with J gene TRBJ2-7; perhaps TRBD1 as D (6 bases). CDR3 length: 12 amino acids. The germline V gene has CDR1 SGHDT and CDR2 YYEEEE. Trimming shortened V by 3 bases and J by 4 bases, and 8 bases separated the two germline ends. The chain's CDR3 is CASSSQGYEQYF. In DNA form, the CDR3 reads TGTGCCAGCAGCTCACAGGGATACGAGCAGTACTTC.

The chain carries TRBV5-1 and TRBJ1-1; D unresolved. The V end lost 2 bases, the J end lost 1 base, and 9 bases lay between the germline ends. Germline V CDR1 and CDR2: SGHRS, YFSETQ. The CDR3 sequence is 14 residues long. The CDR3: CASSFKGANTEAFF. The DNA for the CDR3 is TGCGCCAGCAGCTTTAAGGGAGCGAACACTGAAGCTTTCTTT.

V and J are TRBV6-5 and TRBJ1-2; no clear D. V dropped 6 bases and J dropped 8 bases, with 16 bases sitting between them. Germline V gene sequence: CDR1 MNHEY, CDR2 SVGAGI. This CDR3 spans 13 amino acids. The CDR3 bases are TGTGCCAGCAGACCCGATCCCACGAGGGGCTACACCTTC. Translating it yields CASRPDPTRGYTF.

This rearrangement joins TRBV7-2 to TRBJ2-2; possibly TRBD1 for D (6 bases). Trimming shortened V by 5 bases and J by 2 bases, and 12 bases separated the two germline ends. This CDR3 has 15 residues. CDR1 is SGHTA and CDR2 is FQGNSA in the germline V gene. The CDR3 here is CASSRTAINTGELFF. The CDR3 DNA follows: TGTGCCAGCAGCCGGACAGCCATTAACACCGGGGAGCTGTTTTTT.

V usage is TRBV3-1 (or the pseudogene TRBV3-2) and J usage is TRBJ2-2; D not certain. The V end lost 0 bases, the J end lost 5 bases, and 13 bases lay between the germline ends. The CDR3 extends over 16 amino acids. Germline V lookup: CDR1 LGHDT, CDR2 YNNKEL (reference sequence). The CDR3 loop reads CASSQDIPDGTGELFF. The CDR3 DNA reads TGTGCCAGCAGCCAAGATATCCCCGACGGGACCGGGGAGCTGTTTTTT.

The gene calls are TRBV5-1 and TRBJ2-1, with TRBD1 matching over 7 bases. CDR1 is SGHRS and CDR2 is YFSETQ in the germline V gene. The V segment lost 0 bases and the J segment 5 bases; nucleotides outside the gene matches: 5. This CDR3 region has 15 residues. As DNA, the CDR3 is TGCGCCAGCAGCTTGGACCCCGGGACAGACAATGAGCAGTTCTTC. Amino acids: CASSLDPGTDNEQFF.

This sequence joins TRBV4-1 and TRBJ1-2; possibly TRBD1 for D (6 bases). Germline lookup yields CDR1 MGHRA and CDR2 YSYEKL. V dropped 4 bases and J dropped 2 bases, with 14 bases sitting between them. The CDR3 extends over 15 amino acids. The CDR3 sequence is CASSLLAGENYGYTF. In nucleotides, the CDR3 is TGCGCCAGCAGCCTCCTGGCAGGGGAAAACTATGGCTACACCTTC.